The rows below give T cell receptor beta chains drawn from one sample of a study of CD8+ T cells in alopecia areata. TCRdb's copy holds only in-frame clones and misses some; the assay was immunoSEQ multiplex PCR. Of a few hundred thousand clones listed, about 50% are singletons. This specimen was CD4+ T cells sorted from blood, taken at week 4, from a patient treated with tofacitinib. All receptors derive from a human donor with alopecia areata. Each CDR3 is given with its conserved first and last residue. Each record gives: V gene, D gene, J gene, clone size, CDR3 DNA, CDR3 protein. D genes are given only for firm matches. Some rows mark clone size as missing; the rest say once, few, many or name a class of expanded clone.

V gene: TRBV7-8
D gene: -
J gene: TRBJ1-2
clone size: once
CDR3 DNA: TGTGCCAGCAGCTTACAGGTAGCTAACTATGGCTACACCTTC
CDR3 protein: CASSLQVANYGYTF

V gene: TRBV6-5
D gene: TRBD1
J gene: TRBJ1-1
clone size: -
CDR3 DNA: TGTGCCAGCAGTCGAATGGGACAGGGGCCTACTGAAGCTTTCTTT
CDR3 protein: CASSRMGQGPTEAFF

V gene: TRBV6-5
D gene: -
J gene: TRBJ2-7
clone size: few
CDR3 DNA: TGTGCCAGCAGTCTGCGGGACACACCTTGGAACGAGCAGTACTTC
CDR3 protein: CASSLRDTPWNEQYF

V gene: TRBV29-1
D gene: TRBD1
J gene: TRBJ1-1
clone size: -
CDR3 DNA: TGCAGCGGGACCGGGACAGGGATGATCGCTGAAGCTTTCTTT
CDR3 protein: CSGTGTGMIAEAFF

V gene: TRBV10-3
D gene: -
J gene: TRBJ2-2
clone size: -
CDR3 DNA: TGTGCCATCACGAATCGACGTGGCACCGGGGAGCTGTTTTTT
CDR3 protein: CAITNRRGTGELFF

V gene: TRBV6-5
D gene: TRBD2
J gene: TRBJ2-1
clone size: -
CDR3 DNA: TGTGCCAGCACCCACGGCGGGGGGACCTACAATGAGCAGTTCTTC
CDR3 protein: CASTHGGGTYNEQFF

V gene: TRBV29-1
D gene: -
J gene: TRBJ1-5
clone size: few
CDR3 DNA: TGCAGCGTTGATACCACAGGTCTAGGTCAGCCCCAGCATTTT
CDR3 protein: CSVDTTGLGQPQHF

V gene: TRBV2
D gene: -
J gene: TRBJ1-5
clone size: -
CDR3 DNA: TGTGCCAGCAGGATGGGACGGAGCAATCAGCCCCAGCATTTT
CDR3 protein: CASRMGRSNQPQHF

V gene: TRBV11-2
D gene: TRBD1
J gene: TRBJ2-1
clone size: once
CDR3 DNA: TGTGCCAGCAGCTCACTACCGGGACAGGGTCTCCTGGTGCAGTTCTTC
CDR3 protein: CASSSLPGQGLLVQFF

V gene: TRBV13
D gene: -
J gene: TRBJ1-2
clone size: -
CDR3 DNA: TGTGCCAGCAGCTCCAAACAGGGAGCGGACTATGGCTACACCTTC
CDR3 protein: CASSSKQGADYGYTF

V gene: TRBV30
D gene: TRBD1
J gene: TRBJ1-5
clone size: -
CDR3 DNA: TGTGCCTGGAGTCCACCGGGACAGGGGAATCAGCCCCAGCATTTT
CDR3 protein: CAWSPPGQGNQPQHF

V gene: TRBV19
D gene: TRBD2
J gene: TRBJ2-1
clone size: many
CDR3 DNA: TGTGCCAGTAATCGGGGAGGGTTTCTGAATGAGCAGTTCTTC
CDR3 protein: CASNRGGFLNEQFF

V gene: TRBV7-3
D gene: -
J gene: TRBJ2-1
clone size: -
CDR3 DNA: TGTGCCAGCAGCACATCGGGGGAAAATGAGCAGTTCTTC
CDR3 protein: CASSTSGENEQFF

V gene: TRBV9
D gene: TRBD1
J gene: TRBJ1-2
clone size: -
CDR3 DNA: TGTGCCAGCAGCGGCGAGACAGGGAACTATGGCTACACCTTC
CDR3 protein: CASSGETGNYGYTF

V gene: TRBV7-2
D gene: TRBD1
J gene: TRBJ1-2
clone size: many
CDR3 DNA: TGTGCCAGCAGCCGGGACAGCCTCTATGGCTACACCTTC
CDR3 protein: CASSRDSLYGYTF

V gene: TRBV11-2
D gene: -
J gene: TRBJ2-1
clone size: many
CDR3 DNA: TGTGCCAGCAGCCCTCCAACCCTCACTAGGACTCGGCGCAATGAGCAGTTCTTC
CDR3 protein: CASSPPTLTRTRRNEQFF

V gene: TRBV30
D gene: -
J gene: TRBJ1-1
clone size: -
CDR3 DNA: TGTGCCTGGAGTGTAAAGGGAGGAGTGAGCACTGAAGCTTTCTTT
CDR3 protein: CAWSVKGGVSTEAFF

V gene: TRBV7-2
D gene: -
J gene: TRBJ1-2
clone size: many
CDR3 DNA: TGTGCCAGCAGCGACCGGGACCCGACCATCTATGGCTACACCTTC
CDR3 protein: CASSDRDPTIYGYTF

V gene: TRBV27
D gene: TRBD1
J gene: TRBJ2-3
clone size: once
CDR3 DNA: TGTGCCAGCAGGAAATCCGGGACAGTTAGCACAGATACGCAGTATTTT
CDR3 protein: CASRKSGTVSTDTQYF

V gene: TRBV4-2
D gene: -
J gene: TRBJ2-7
clone size: -
CDR3 DNA: TGTGCCAGCAGCCACCACTACGAGCAGTACTTC
CDR3 protein: CASSHHYEQYF

V gene: TRBV30
D gene: -
J gene: TRBJ2-7
clone size: -
CDR3 DNA: TGTGCCTGGAGAGATGATCTAACCTCCTACGAGCAGTACTTC
CDR3 protein: CAWRDDLTSYEQYF

V gene: TRBV28
D gene: -
J gene: TRBJ1-3
clone size: -
CDR3 DNA: TGTGCCAGCAGTTCTACGGGAGGACGGAACACCATATATTTT
CDR3 protein: CASSSTGGRNTIYF

V gene: TRBV29-1
D gene: TRBD1
J gene: TRBJ2-7
clone size: -
CDR3 DNA: TGCAGCTTCAAGGGACAGGGTGCCTACGAGCAGTACTTC
CDR3 protein: CSFKGQGAYEQYF

V gene: TRBV10-3
D gene: -
J gene: TRBJ2-1
clone size: -
CDR3 DNA: TGTGCCATCAGCTCCGCGGGGTACAATGAGCAGTTCTTC
CDR3 protein: CAISSAGYNEQFF

V gene: TRBV19
D gene: -
J gene: TRBJ1-1
clone size: -
CDR3 DNA: TGTGCCAGTAGGAGGGATTTAGGTGGAACTGAAGCTTTCTTT
CDR3 protein: CASRRDLGGTEAFF

V gene: TRBV2
D gene: TRBD1
J gene: TRBJ1-2
clone size: -
CDR3 DNA: TGTGCCAGCAGTGACAGGGGGGATGGCTACACCTTC
CDR3 protein: CASSDRGDGYTF

V gene: TRBV2
D gene: TRBD1
J gene: TRBJ1-5
clone size: -
CDR3 DNA: TGTGCCAGCAGTGAAGGGACAGGGGTAACGCATTTT
CDR3 protein: CASSEGTGVTHF

V gene: TRBV11-3
D gene: TRBD2
J gene: TRBJ2-2
clone size: few
CDR3 DNA: TGTGCCAGCAGCTTCCCCACAGCGGGGAGGCGCACCGGGGAGCTGTTTTTT
CDR3 protein: CASSFPTAGRRTGELFF

V gene: TRBV6-6
D gene: TRBD1
J gene: TRBJ2-7
clone size: once
CDR3 DNA: TGTGCCAGCAGCCCCGAGGGGACAGGGGCCAGCGAGCAGTACTTC
CDR3 protein: CASSPEGTGASEQYF

V gene: TRBV29-1
D gene: TRBD1
J gene: TRBJ1-4
clone size: many
CDR3 DNA: TGCAGCGTTGGGGACAGGGGGATCGAAAAACTGTTTTTT
CDR3 protein: CSVGDRGIEKLFF

V gene: TRBV7-2
D gene: -
J gene: TRBJ1-2
clone size: -
CDR3 DNA: TGTGCCAGCAGCTTGTCTGGGTTTTCCTATGGCTACACCTTC
CDR3 protein: CASSLSGFSYGYTF

V gene: TRBV29-1
D gene: -
J gene: TRBJ2-2
clone size: -
CDR3 DNA: TGCAGCGTTGAAGGTCCCCCTAGGAACACCGGGGAGCTGTTTTTT
CDR3 protein: CSVEGPPRNTGELFF

V gene: TRBV29-1
D gene: -
J gene: TRBJ1-1
clone size: -
CDR3 DNA: TGCAGCGTTGATCCGGGACTAAAGACTGAAGCTTTCTTT
CDR3 protein: CSVDPGLKTEAFF

V gene: TRBV7-2
D gene: -
J gene: TRBJ2-1
clone size: few
CDR3 DNA: TGTGCCAGCAGCCGTCGGAGGACAGCCTCCAATGAGCAGTTCTTC
CDR3 protein: CASSRRRTASNEQFF

V gene: TRBV30
D gene: -
J gene: TRBJ1-2
clone size: -
CDR3 DNA: TGTGCCTGGAGCAGGGGCGATAACTATGGCTACACCTTC
CDR3 protein: CAWSRGDNYGYTF

V gene: TRBV7-9
D gene: -
J gene: TRBJ1-6
clone size: -
CDR3 DNA: TGTGCCAGCAGCCCACAGGGAGGGTCCTATAATTCACCCCTCCACTTT
CDR3 protein: CASSPQGGSYNSPLHF

V gene: TRBV2
D gene: TRBD1
J gene: TRBJ2-5
clone size: many
CDR3 DNA: TGTGCCAGCAGTGACCCCGGGTCAGGGGGAGAGACCCAGTACTTC
CDR3 protein: CASSDPGSGGETQYF

V gene: TRBV30
D gene: -
J gene: TRBJ2-3
clone size: -
CDR3 DNA: TGTGCCTGGAAGCTTGGCACAGATACGCAGTATTTT
CDR3 protein: CAWKLGTDTQYF

V gene: TRBV30
D gene: TRBD2
J gene: TRBJ2-3
clone size: -
CDR3 DNA: TGTGCCTGGGTCCGGACTAGCGGGGAGCCTAATACGCAGTATTTT
CDR3 protein: CAWVRTSGEPNTQYF

V gene: TRBV29-1
D gene: TRBD1
J gene: TRBJ2-1
clone size: -
CDR3 DNA: TGCAGCGTCACGGGGGGACAGGGAATCAATGAGCAGTTCTTC
CDR3 protein: CSVTGGQGINEQFF

V gene: TRBV12-5
D gene: TRBD1
J gene: TRBJ1-2
clone size: -
CDR3 DNA: TGTGCTAGTGGACAAGACAGGGAGAAGACCACCTTC
CDR3 protein: CASGQDREKTTF

V gene: TRBV4-3
D gene: -
J gene: TRBJ2-3
clone size: once
CDR3 DNA: TGCGCCAGCAGCCAAGAAGTATCAGATACGCGGTATTTT
CDR3 protein: CASSQEVSDTRYF

V gene: TRBV7-8
D gene: -
J gene: TRBJ1-2
clone size: -
CDR3 DNA: TGTGCCAGCAGCTTAGCTGGGGCTGGCTATGGCTACACCTTC
CDR3 protein: CASSLAGAGYGYTF

V gene: TRBV7-3
D gene: TRBD1
J gene: TRBJ2-1
clone size: -
CDR3 DNA: TGTGCCAGCAGCCCTAGGACAGGGGAGTCGATCCATGAGCAGTTCTTC
CDR3 protein: CASSPRTGESIHEQFF

V gene: TRBV29-1
D gene: -
J gene: TRBJ2-5
clone size: -
CDR3 DNA: TGCAGCGTCTCACCAGGGGCTGGGGAGACCCAGTACTTC
CDR3 protein: CSVSPGAGETQYF

V gene: TRBV9
D gene: TRBD1
J gene: TRBJ1-2
clone size: -
CDR3 DNA: TGTGCCAGCAGCCACGGTCAACAGGGGAGTATAGGTGGCTACACCTTC
CDR3 protein: CASSHGQQGSIGGYTF

V gene: TRBV5-6
D gene: TRBD1
J gene: TRBJ2-6
clone size: -
CDR3 DNA: TGTGCCAGCAGCTTAAATACCGGGACAGGGAAGGCCAACGTCCTGACTTTC
CDR3 protein: CASSLNTGTGKANVLTF

V gene: TRBV29-1
D gene: -
J gene: TRBJ2-6
clone size: -
CDR3 DNA: TGCAGCGTTAAGGGGGTATCTGGGGCCAACGTCCTGACTTTC
CDR3 protein: CSVKGVSGANVLTF

V gene: TRBV30
D gene: -
J gene: TRBJ2-3
clone size: -
CDR3 DNA: TGTGCCTGGAGTGTTCTTGTAAGGGATACGCAGTATTTT
CDR3 protein: CAWSVLVRDTQYF

V gene: TRBV7-2
D gene: -
J gene: TRBJ2-3
clone size: few
CDR3 DNA: TGTGCCAGCAGCTTAGCGGGGGGCCCTACAGATACGCAGTATTTT
CDR3 protein: CASSLAGGPTDTQYF

V gene: TRBV29-1
D gene: TRBD1
J gene: TRBJ1-5
clone size: -
CDR3 DNA: TGCAGCGTTCGGGACAGCCCTAATCAGCCCCAGCATTTT
CDR3 protein: CSVRDSPNQPQHF

V gene: TRBV9
D gene: -
J gene: TRBJ1-1
clone size: -
CDR3 DNA: TGTGCCAGCAGCGTACTCTGGAACACTGAAGCTTTCTTT
CDR3 protein: CASSVLWNTEAFF

V gene: TRBV25-1
D gene: -
J gene: TRBJ2-3
clone size: once
CDR3 DNA: TGTGCCAGCAGTGAATCACAGACGAAGCAGTATTTT
CDR3 protein: CASSESQTKQYF